This T cell receptor beta chain was recorded in a study of blood T cell repertoires in COVID-19. Study-level information: The origin of the acute and convalescent COVID-19 samples was the United States, Italy and Spain. T cells, B-cell-depleted T cells, or PBMCs supplied cDNA or gDNA.

Sequenced by immunoSEQ multiplex PCR; TCRdb stores in-frame clones only, minus some. In the table there are 200,000 to 300,000 clones, around 87% of which are singletons. Participants, roughly 18 to 90 years old, spanned 25 or so US areas. Cohort placement rested on clinical history that participants reported themselves. V lost 0 bases and J lost 3; bases outside the gene matches: 0. The CDR3 consists of 14 residues. The germline V gene encodes CDR1 SGHVS and CDR2 FQNEAQ. The sequence was obtained from a woman between 35 and 50 years old with acute COVID-19. Sequencing was carried out using PBMCs or T cells enriched from blood (not recorded which). The chain couples TRBV7-8 to TRBJ1-2; 8 bases agree with TRBD1. For the CDR3, the DNA is TGTGCCAGCAGCTTAGCGACAGGGGACTATGGCTACACCTTC. Its protein is CASSLATGDYGYTF.